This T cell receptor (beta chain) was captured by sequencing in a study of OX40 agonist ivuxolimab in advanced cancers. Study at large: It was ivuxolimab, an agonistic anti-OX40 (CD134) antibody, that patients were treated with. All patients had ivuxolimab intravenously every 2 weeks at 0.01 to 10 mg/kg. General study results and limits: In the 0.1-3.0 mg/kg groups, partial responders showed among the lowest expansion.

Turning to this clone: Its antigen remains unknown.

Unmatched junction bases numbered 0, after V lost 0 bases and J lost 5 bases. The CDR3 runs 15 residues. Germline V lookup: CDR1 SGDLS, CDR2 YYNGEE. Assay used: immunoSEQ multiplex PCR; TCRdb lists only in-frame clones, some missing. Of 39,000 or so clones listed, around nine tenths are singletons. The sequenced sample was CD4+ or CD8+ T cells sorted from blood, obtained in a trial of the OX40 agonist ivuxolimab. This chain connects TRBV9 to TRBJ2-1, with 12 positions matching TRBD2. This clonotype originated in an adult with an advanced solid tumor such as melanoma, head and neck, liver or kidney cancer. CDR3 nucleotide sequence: TGTGCCAGCAGCGTAGGGACTAGCGGGGACAATGAGCAGTTCTTC. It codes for CASSVGTSGDNEQFF.